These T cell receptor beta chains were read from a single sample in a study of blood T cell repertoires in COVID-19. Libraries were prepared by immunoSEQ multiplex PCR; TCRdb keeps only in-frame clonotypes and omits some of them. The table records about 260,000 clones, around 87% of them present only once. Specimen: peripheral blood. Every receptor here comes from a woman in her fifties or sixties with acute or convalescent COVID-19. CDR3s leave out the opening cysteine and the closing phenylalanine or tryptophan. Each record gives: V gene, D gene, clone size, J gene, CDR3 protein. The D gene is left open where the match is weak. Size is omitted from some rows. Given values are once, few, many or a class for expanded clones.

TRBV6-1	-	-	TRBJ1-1	ASSEVWGLTEAF
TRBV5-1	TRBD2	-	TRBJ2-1	ASIRPESGSGNEQF
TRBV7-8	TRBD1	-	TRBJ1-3	ASSLETGLTGNTIY
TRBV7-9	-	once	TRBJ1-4	ASSYRATNEKLF
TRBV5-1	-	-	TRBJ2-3	ASSRYGSYGTDTQY
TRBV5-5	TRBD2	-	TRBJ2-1	ASSPTSVSYNEQF
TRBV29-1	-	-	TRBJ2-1	SVGGGTGLIYNEQF
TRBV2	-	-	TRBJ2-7	ASSAGRYEQY
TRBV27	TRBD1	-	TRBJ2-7	ASRRDRSPSYEQY
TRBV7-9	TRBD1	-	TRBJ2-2	ASSPDRGGNTGELF
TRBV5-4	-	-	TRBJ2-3	ASSFGGSTDTQY
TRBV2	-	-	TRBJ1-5	ASTKRPGARLSNQPQH
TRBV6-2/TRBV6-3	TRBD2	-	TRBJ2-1	ASSPGLWNNEQF